This T cell receptor (beta chain) was retrieved from a study of Ad26.COV2.S vaccination and SARS-CoV-2 variants. Overall study: Trial arm assignment for the donor was COV1001 Ad26.COV2.S. Doses of Ad26.COV2.S were injected into muscle once or twice, 56 days apart. Study conclusions and caveats: In TCR breadth and depth analyses, total T cell responses may have been underestimated.

About this clone: Its antigen is unidentified.

Measured with immunoSEQ multiplex PCR; TCRdb has only the in-frame clones, and not every one. The table has about 410,000 clones, roughly 90% seen once. The treatment: around 19 received Ad26.COV2.S at low or high dose, single or two shots; five or six received placebo; per-sample allocation not given. Sampling took place 63 days after the first vaccine or placebo injection. Germline V gene sequence: CDR1 SGHNT, CDR2 YYREEE (reference sequence). This CDR3 spans 16 amino acids. Germline trimming cut 1 base from V and 8 bases from J; bases unmatched to any gene: 10. This chain connects TRBV5-4 to TRBJ2-3, with TRBD2 matching over 10 bases. The clonotype originates from a person aged 18 to 65 who received the Ad26.COV2.S COVID-19 vaccine or a placebo. The material sequenced was peripheral blood, taken in a trial of Ad26.COV2.S vaccine versus placebo. The CDR3 sequence: CASSLWASGSKGTQYF. DNA of the CDR3: TGTGCCAGCAGCTTGTGGGCTAGCGGGAGCAAAGGTACGCAGTATTTT.